This note documents a single T cell receptor (beta chain) sequence. Antigen unknown. This sample was included in a study of cytomegalovirus exposure and HLA in healthy donors. Broader study findings: Reportedly, fewer N-insertions than the roughly 690-donor mean appeared in an Asian-associated ancestry cluster in a later analysis.

In germline, CDR1 is KGHSH, CDR2 LQKENI. The CDR3 consists of 15 residues. Trimming left V 3 bases short and J 3 bases short, with 14 bases between. This PCR relied on a set of 60 Vbeta primers and 13 Jbeta primers. Profiled with immunoSEQ multiplex PCR; TCRdb holds only in-frame clones, not every one. This sample has about 130,000 clones, with 75% to 85% found just once. This chain connects TRBV18 to TRBJ1-2, with D possibly TRBD1 on 5 matching bases. This sequence was found in a man in his thirties or forties in good health and CMV-seropositive. Sequencing was carried out using PBMCs. CDR3 coding DNA: TGTGCCAGCTCACCGACCCAGGGTCTTGACTATGGCTACACCTTC. Translating gives CASSPTQGLDYGYTF.